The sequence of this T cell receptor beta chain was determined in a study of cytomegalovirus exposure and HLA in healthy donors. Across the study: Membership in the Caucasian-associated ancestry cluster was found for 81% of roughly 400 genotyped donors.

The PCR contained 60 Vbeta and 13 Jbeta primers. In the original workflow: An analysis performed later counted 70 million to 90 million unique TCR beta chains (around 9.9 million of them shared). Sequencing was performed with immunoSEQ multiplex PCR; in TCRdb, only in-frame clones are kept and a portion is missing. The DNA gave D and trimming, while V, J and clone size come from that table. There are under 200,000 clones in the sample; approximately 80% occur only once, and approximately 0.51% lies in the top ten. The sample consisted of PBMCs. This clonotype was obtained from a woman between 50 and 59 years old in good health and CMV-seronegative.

The CDR3 DNA reads as TGTGCCAGCAGGACGGGACAGGGAGACAATCAGCCCCAGCATTTT. Protein: CASRTGQGDNQPQHF. The genes are TRBV6-6 and TRBJ1-5; 9 nucleotides agree with TRBD1. The CDR3 loop spans 15 amino acids. The germline V gene encodes CDR1 MNHNY and CDR2 SVGAGI (reference sequence). V dropped 6 bases and J dropped 3; count of bases not matched to a gene: 6.